Following are 25 T cell receptor beta chains from one sample sequenced in a study of siplizumab effects on memory and regulatory T cells. Antigen specificity for these receptors is unknown. The table came from immunoSEQ multiplex PCR; TCRdb's copy has only in-frame clones and leaves some out. Among approximately 9,700 clones listed, around 40% were seen once. As described, mixed lymphocyte reaction cells underwent coculture at 37°C for a duration of more than five days. The sequenced sample was CFSE-low (dividing) CD8+ T cells sorted from an allogeneic mixed lymphocyte reaction. All receptors derive from a human donor in good health; the cells came from an allogeneic mixed lymphocyte reaction.

Only one count was recorded for this clone. The V gene is TRBV27, the J gene TRBJ1-2; 8 bases map to TRBD1. Losses at the gene ends were 4 bases for V and 7 bases for J; bases not matched to a gene: 8. The CDR3 is made up of 14 amino acids. Germline CDR1 and CDR2: MNHEY and SMNVEV (reference sequence). The CDR3 loop reads CASSSGQGRRGYTF. The CDR3 DNA sequence: TGTGCCAGCAGTTCCGGACAGGGAAGACGTGGCTACACCTTC.

Only a few counts were recorded for this clone. The chain couples TRBV6-5 to TRBJ2-7; 11 nucleotides match TRBD1. V was clipped by 2 bases and J by 3 bases; unmatched bases: 0. The CDR3 consists of 14 residues. Germline V lookup: CDR1 MNHEY, CDR2 SVGAGI. The CDR3 bases are TGTGCCAGCAGTTACGGGACAGGGGGCTACGAGCAGTACTTC. Translated, it gives CASSYGTGGYEQYF.

This clone has only a few counts. This chain joins TRBV27 and TRBJ2-7; D call uncertain. Looked up from germline, CDR1 is MNHEY and CDR2 is SMNVEV (reference sequence). The germline V and J ends were trimmed by 6 bases and 1 base, with 16 bases remaining between them. The CDR3 is made up of 15 amino acids. The CDR3 nucleotides read TGTGCCAGCAGCCCGACTCAGTCCTCATCCTACGAGCAGTACTTC. Protein: CASSPTQSSSYEQYF.

This clone ranks as medium-sized. The chain has TRBV9 and TRBJ2-7, with TRBD1 as a possible D gene (5 bases). Trimming removed 2 bases at V and 0 bases at J, with 9 bases between. CDR3 size: 14 residues. Germline values: CDR1 SGDLS, CDR2 YYNGEE. The CDR3 DNA sequence: TGTGCCAGCAGCGTGACAGCTAGCTCCTACGAGCAGTACTTC. This sequence encodes CASSVTASSYEQYF.

This clone was observed a handful of times. The V call is TRBV9, the J call TRBJ1-1; D call uncertain. The CDR3 is 13 amino acids. The V end lost 4 bases, the J end lost 5 bases, and 12 bases lay between the germline ends. The germline V gene encodes CDR1 SGDLS and CDR2 YYNGEE. The CDR3 coding sequence is TGTGCCAGCAGCATCGACGGTGGGACTGAAGCTTTCTTT. It translates to CASSIDGGTEAFF.

With regard to this clone: A much larger clone lies a single base off, so this may be a read error. This chain joins TRBV5-1 and TRBJ2-5; D is uncertain. The J call is in doubt because the DNA end fits TRBJ2-7 better. Germline CDR1 SGHRS, CDR2 YFSETQ. The CDR3 runs 12 residues. Here the CDR3 reads CASSLEGYEQYF. The CDR3 DNA is TGCGCCAGCAGCTTGGAGGGCTACGAGCAGTACTTC.

This clone is labeled as medium-sized (0.01 to 0.1%). The chain uses TRBV11-2 and TRBJ2-7; D call uncertain. Germline CDR1 and CDR2: SGHAT and FQNNGV. The CDR3 loop spans 12 amino acids. V dropped 3 bases and J dropped 3 bases, with 6 bases sitting between them. CDR3 in amino acids: CASSLSYYEQYF. Written as DNA, the CDR3 is TGTGCCAGCAGCTTGTCCTACTACGAGCAGTACTTC. The variable domain in full, completed from reference TRBV11-2 and TRBJ2-7, reads EAGVAQSPRYKIIEKRQSVAFWCNPISGHATLYWYQQILGQGPKLLIQFQNNGVVDDSQLPKDRFSAERLKGVDSTLKIQPAKLEDSAVYLCASSLSYYEQYFGPGTRLTVT.

This chain's CDR3 is CASSQDAGPLNTEAFF. CDR3 nucleotide sequence: TGCGCCAGCAGCCAAGATGCGGGACCGTTGAACACTGAAGCTTTCTTT. The chain is built from TRBV4-3 and TRBJ1-1, with D possibly TRBD1 on 5 matching bases. Between the trimmed V and J ends, which lost 0 bases and 0 bases, there was a span of 11 bases. This CDR3 is 16 amino acids long. Germline V gene lookup returns CDR1 LGHNA and CDR2 YSLEER.

Worth noting for this clone: Within the sample, other DNA sequences also encode this same CDR3. J is TRBJ2-7 and V is TRBV6-5; the D is unclear. This CDR3 comprises 14 residues. Trimming took 0 bases from V and 3 from J, leaving 9 bases between them. Germline V gene lookup returns CDR1 MNHEY and CDR2 SVGAGI. CDR3 DNA: TGTGCCAGCAGTTACTCAGGAAGTAGCTACGAGCAGTACTTC. Encoded protein: CASSYSGSSYEQYF.

This clone appeared a few times. The chain uses TRBV13 and TRBJ2-5; the match to TRBD1 covers 7 bases. The CDR3 extends over 16 amino acids. In germline, CDR1 is PRHDT, CDR2 FYEKMQ (reference sequence). V lost 7 bases, J lost 0 bases, and 11 bases stayed unmatched. In DNA form, the CDR3 reads TGTGCCAGCACTCAAACCGGGACAGTGTACCAAGAGACCCAGTACTTC. Protein: CASTQTGTVYQETQYF.

V is TRBV9 and J is TRBJ2-5; the match to TRBD2 covers 9 bases. The V gene end was trimmed by 0 bases and the J gene end by 5 bases; junction bases not matched to a gene: 14. The CDR3 totals 18 residues. Germline values: CDR1 SGDLS, CDR2 YYNGEE. CDR3 in amino acids: CASSVEGSASGVGETQYF. DNA of the CDR3: TGTGCCAGCAGCGTAGAGGGGTCGGCTAGCGGGGTTGGGGAGACCCAGTACTTC.

This clone was counted a few times. V is TRBV10-2 and J is TRBJ1-2, with a possible D match to TRBD1 (5 bases). Germline values: CDR1 WSHSY, CDR2 SAAADI. The CDR3 has 15 amino acids. The ends were cut back, 1 base at V and 4 bases at J, with 13 bases in the middle. CDR3 in amino acids: CASSELPGPTYGYTF. Here the CDR3 DNA reads TGCGCCAGCAGTGAGTTGCCAGGGCCGACCTATGGCTACACCTTC.

This clone is deemed medium-sized (0.01 to 0.1%). This chain joins TRBV2 and TRBJ1-4; TRBD1 agrees at 7 bases. The CDR3 covers 15 residues. The junction had 8 bases not matched to a gene; V was cut back by 2 bases and J by 8 bases. Germline V CDR1 and CDR2: SNHLY, FYNNEI. The CDR3 DNA reads as TGTGCCAGCAGTGAACAGACAGGGATGGGGGAAAAACTGTTTTTT. As protein: CASSEQTGMGEKLFF.

Relative to its sample, this clone is medium-sized. This chain connects TRBV9 to TRBJ1-1, with D unresolved. CDR1 is SGDLS, CDR2 YYNGEE, per germline. V lost 0 bases and J lost 4, with 13 bases in between. The CDR3 contains 15 residues. CDR3 sequence reads: CASSVAMGAATEAFF. In DNA, the CDR3 is TGTGCCAGCAGCGTAGCTATGGGCGCGGCCACTGAAGCTTTCTTT.

V gene TRBV11-2 combines with J gene TRBJ2-3; the D is unclear. CDR1 and CDR2 (germline): SGHAT, FQNNGV. The V end was cut by 1 base, the J end by 6 bases, with 5 bases between. CDR3 size: 12 residues. For the CDR3, the DNA is TGTGCCAGCAGCTTAGGATATGATACGCAGTATTTT. It is translated as CASSLGYDTQYF.

By sample fraction, this clone is medium-sized (0.01 to 0.1%). The chain is built from TRBV12-5 and TRBJ2-1; 11 nucleotides align to TRBD1. Germline trimming cut 2 bases from V and 8 bases from J; bases unmatched to any gene: 8. Germline assignment: CDR1 LGHNT and CDR2 FRNRAP. There are 16 residues in the CDR3. CDR3 region: CASGLFGQGAKDEQFF. CDR3 coding DNA: TGTGCTAGTGGTTTGTTCGGACAGGGGGCGAAAGATGAGCAGTTCTTC.

V and J are TRBV2 and TRBJ2-7, with 8 bases matching TRBD1. The CDR3 extends over 14 amino acids. Germline CDR1 is SNHLY and CDR2 is FYNNEI. V lost 6 bases and J lost 1; bases outside the gene matches: 5. The CDR3 DNA reads TGTGCCAGCAGCTTGGGGACAGGATCCTACGAGCAGTACTTC. Translating gives CASSLGTGSYEQYF. Full variable domain (remainder filled in from reference TRBV2 and TRBJ2-7): EPEVTQTPSHQVTQMGQEVILRCVPISNHLYFYWYRQILGQKVEFLVSFYNNEISEKSEIFDDQFSVERPDGSNFTLKIRSTKLEDSAMYFCASSLGTGSYEQYFGPGTRLTVT.

In this sample, this clone is medium-sized. This sequence joins TRBV27 and TRBJ2-7, with unresolved D. The CDR3 covers 11 residues. Trimming cost V 4 bases and J 1 base, with 2 bases left between them. Looked up from germline, CDR1 is MNHEY and CDR2 is SMNVEV (reference sequence). The CDR3 is CASSSSYEQYF. The CDR3 DNA sequence: TGTGCCAGCAGTTCGTCCTACGAGCAGTACTTC.

This clone has more than one count but fewer than ten. V is TRBV7-6 and J is TRBJ1-3, with TRBD1 identical over 7 bases. Germline trimming cut 6 bases from V and 2 bases from J; bases unmatched to any gene: 7. Germline-derived CDR1 and CDR2 are SGHVS and FNYEAQ. The CDR3 extends over 15 amino acids. DNA of the CDR3: TGTGCCAGCAGGGAGAGGCAGGGGGCTGGAAACACCATATATTTT. Protein: CASRERQGAGNTIYF.

This sequence joins TRBV7-6 and TRBJ2-2, with TRBD2 identical over 13 bases. The CDR3 sequence is 17 residues long. Germline V gives CDR1 SGHVS, CDR2 FNYEAQ. After removal of 1 base from V and 1 base from J, the junction contained 0 bases not matched to a gene. The CDR3 loop reads CASSLGTSGGNTGELFF. The CDR3 bases are TGTGCCAGCAGCTTAGGGACTAGCGGGGGGAACACCGGGGAGCTGTTTTTT.

This clone was picked up one time. The chain recombines TRBV5-4 with TRBJ1-2; D not resolved. With 2 bases removed from V and 3 bases from J, the gap between germline ends came to 11 bases. Germline V gene data show CDR1 as SGHNT and CDR2 as YYREEE (reference sequence). The CDR3 extends over 14 amino acids. The chain's CDR3 is CASSLGRGDYGYTF. DNA of the CDR3: TGTGCCAGCAGCTTAGGTCGGGGAGACTATGGCTACACCTTC.

This clone was observed a handful of times. Other DNA sequences within the sample encode an identical CDR3. The rearrangement links TRBV4-3 to TRBJ2-1; D unresolved. V lost 0 bases and J lost 6, with 9 bases in between. This CDR3 has 14 residues. Per the germline V gene, CDR1 is LGHNA and CDR2 is YSLEER. CDR3 loop: CASSQDLGGNEQFF. In nucleotides, the CDR3 is TGCGCCAGCAGCCAAGATCTGGGTGGCAATGAGCAGTTCTTC.

This sequence joins TRBV5-1 and TRBJ2-7; TRBD2 aligns across 10 bases. The CDR3 is 14 amino acids. Looked up from germline, CDR1 is SGHRS and CDR2 is YFSETQ. With V trimmed by 0 bases and J by 4 bases, 1 base remained unmatched. The CDR3 DNA reads TGCGCCAGCAGCTTGGGGACTAGCGGATACGAGCAGTACTTC. Translation: CASSLGTSGYEQYF.

By share, this clone counts as medium-sized. The chain recombines TRBV27 with TRBJ2-7; 7 nucleotides align to TRBD1. CDR3 size: 14 residues. Germline V gives CDR1 MNHEY, CDR2 SMNVEV (reference sequence). Trimming cost V 3 bases and J 2 bases; bases outside gene matches: 4. The CDR3 sequence: CASSLSGTAYEQYF. The CDR3 region has the DNA TGTGCCAGCAGTTTGTCCGGGACAGCCTACGAGCAGTACTTC.

This clone was found a few times. The chain couples TRBV19 to TRBJ2-2; no clear D. The germline gives CDR1 LNHDA, CDR2 SQIVND (reference sequence). This CDR3 contains 13 residues. Trimming took off 6 bases at V and 2 bases at J, with 7 bases between the two ends. CDR3: CASRVVNTGELFF. For the CDR3, the DNA is TGTGCCAGTAGGGTAGTAAACACCGGGGAGCTGTTTTTT.